The 2 T cell receptor beta chains below were found in one sample sequenced in a study of response to subunit inactivated influenza vaccine. TCRdb independently ran MiXCR on the RT-PCR reads; one entry per CDR3 protein. The table has about 500,000 distinct CDR3 sequences, under 15% seen once. The source was PBMCs from blood, collected 40 to 50 days after vaccination. These receptors all stem from a man aged 50 or older who received an inactivated influenza vaccine.

The chain recombines TRBV24-1 with TRBJ2-3; D may correspond to TRBD1 or TRBD2 (5 bases each). CDR1 and CDR2 from the germline V gene are KGHDR and SFDVKD. V was shortened by 1 base and J by 8 bases, with 9 bases between the two germline ends. The CDR3 runs to 13 residues. The CDR3 loop reads CATSDLSGSTQYF. CDR3 DNA: TGTGCCACCAGTGATTTATCAGGGAGTACGCAGTATTTT.

The genes are TRBV12-3 or TRBV12-4 and TRBJ1-2; D gene ambiguous. The length of the CDR3 is 13 residues. V lost 7 bases to trimming and J lost 1 base, with 10 bases between them. CDR3 sequence (DNA): TGTGCCAGCACGGAATACAGTAACTATGGCTACACCTTC. Its translation is CASTEYSNYGYTF.